This is a list of T cell receptor beta chains from one sample in a study of shared clonotypes between healthy human individuals. The table came from immunoSEQ multiplex PCR; TCRdb's copy has only in-frame clones and leaves some out. The top ten hold approximately 16% of the sample, which has over 95,000 clones, approximately 51% seen once. The specimen was PBMCs. All receptors come from a woman aged 40 to 55 in good health. Some clones in this sample may be carry-over from other donors' samples. CDR3s include the opening cysteine and the closing phenylalanine or tryptophan. A D gene is named only where the DNA matches it firmly. The listing skips clone size in some rows; elsewhere it reads once, few, many or a size class.

d_call	v_call	j_call	clone_size	cdr3_aa	cdr3_nt
.	TRBV29-1	TRBJ2-1	.	CSISRGSTYNEQFF	TGCAGCATCTCACGGGGGAGCACCTACAATGAGCAGTTCTTC
TRBD1	TRBV6-5	TRBJ2-7	many	CASSYSPGTGLDEQYF	TGTGCCAGCAGTTACTCTCCCGGGACAGGGCTTGACGAGCAGTACTTC
.	TRBV4-1	TRBJ2-7	few	CASSPLRGDEQYF	TGCGCCAGCAGCCCGCTCCGTGGGGACGAGCAGTACTTC
.	TRBV29-1	TRBJ1-1	many	CSVEKGQNTEAFF	TGCAGCGTTGAAAAGGGGCAGAACACTGAAGCTTTCTTT
TRBD2	TRBV29-1	TRBJ2-1	many	CSVGTSGAYNEQFF	TGCAGCGTTGGAACTAGCGGGGCCTACAATGAGCAGTTCTTC
.	TRBV30	TRBJ1-2	medium-sized	CAWTREGLYGYTF	TGTGCCTGGACCCGAGAGGGCCTCTATGGCTACACCTTC
.	TRBV27	TRBJ2-5	many	CASSLSGETQYF	TGTGCCAGCAGTTTATCGGGAGAGACCCAGTACTTC
.	TRBV19	TRBJ2-7	.	CASSIQHRLREQYF	TGTGCCAGTAGTATACAGCACAGGTTACGCGAGCAGTACTTC
TRBD2	TRBV5-1	TRBJ2-7	.	CASSAGLAGPYEQYF	TGCGCCAGCAGCGCCGGACTAGCGGGACCCTACGAGCAGTACTTC
.	TRBV7-8	TRBJ1-5	medium-sized	CASSPPGGQPQHF	TGTGCCAGCAGCCCCCCGGGTGGTCAGCCCCAGCATTTT
.	TRBV9	TRBJ2-2	.	CASSQDGTAGELFF	TGTGCCAGCAGCCAAGACGGGACCGCCGGGGAGCTGTTTTTT
.	TRBV4-2	TRBJ1-6	.	CASSPSSDIYNSPLHF	TGTGCCAGCAGCCCTAGTTCCGACATCTATAATTCACCCCTCCACTTT
.	TRBV6-4	TRBJ2-7	.	CASSEWGEQYF	TGTGCCAGCAGTGAATGGGGAGAGCAGTACTTC
TRBD1	TRBV6-5	TRBJ1-2	.	CASRASTGRGYTF	TGTGCCAGCAGAGCCTCGACAGGGAGAGGCTACACCTTC
.	TRBV30	TRBJ2-1	many	CAWSVRNNEQFF	TGTGCCTGGAGTGTACGGAACAATGAGCAGTTCTTC
.	TRBV29-1	TRBJ2-6	.	CSVLVAAGANVLTF	TGCAGCGTTCTGGTTGCCGCAGGGGCCAACGTCCTGACTTTC
.	TRBV28	TRBJ2-4	.	CASSLNTAKNIQYF	TGTGCCAGCAGTTTGAACACAGCCAAAAACATTCAGTACTTC
.	TRBV6-5	TRBJ2-1	.	CASSDLTGSNEQFF	TGTGCCAGCAGTGACCTCACAGGGTCCAATGAGCAGTTCTTC
TRBD1	TRBV28	TRBJ1-5	few	CASSLRQGTNQPQHF	TGTGCCAGCAGTCTCCGACAGGGAACTAATCAGCCCCAGCATTTT
.	TRBV28	TRBJ2-1	.	CASAGLNEQFF	TGTGCCAGCGCTGGACTTAATGAGCAGTTCTTC
.	TRBV29-1	TRBJ1-1	.	CSVAGQSYTEAFF	TGCAGCGTGGCAGGACAGTCTTACACTGAAGCTTTCTTT
TRBD1	TRBV7-2	TRBJ2-1	.	CASSPQGQAYNEQFF	TGTGCCAGCAGCCCCCAGGGACAGGCCTACAATGAGCAGTTCTTC
TRBD1	TRBV5-4	TRBJ1-2	.	CASSLVAGGDRNYGYTF	TGTGCCAGCAGCTTGGTGGCAGGGGGCGATAGGAACTATGGCTACACCTTC
TRBD1	TRBV28	TRBJ1-4	many	CASSSTRQGAREKLFF	TGTGCCAGCAGTTCGACCAGACAGGGGGCCAGGGAAAAACTGTTTTTT
.	TRBV2	TRBJ2-4	.	CASRGAKNIQYF	TGTGCCAGCAGGGGAGCCAAAAACATTCAGTACTTC
.	TRBV6-4	TRBJ2-6	few	CASSGGSGANVLTF	TGTGCCAGCAGTGGGGGGTCCGGGGCCAACGTCCTGACTTTC
TRBD1	TRBV7-2	TRBJ2-7	once	CASSLTTPGQVAYEQYF	TGTGCCAGCAGCTTAACAACTCCGGGACAGGTGGCTTACGAGCAGTACTTC
TRBD1	TRBV6-5	TRBJ2-7	once	CASSYNGTGRCYEQYF	TGTGCCAGCAGTTACAATGGGACAGGGAGATGTTACGAGCAGTACTTC
.	TRBV18	TRBJ1-6	.	CASSPVTAEPFNSPLHF	TGTGCCAGCTCACCAGTGACAGCGGAACCCTTTAATTCACCCCTCCACTTT
.	TRBV27	TRBJ2-5	.	CASSSGRETQYF	TGTGCCAGCAGTTCGGGTAGAGAGACCCAGTACTTC
.	TRBV10-3	TRBJ2-7	many	CAISDPTGGEQYF	TGTGCCATCAGTGACCCGACAGGTGGGGAGCAGTACTTC
TRBD1	TRBV6-5	TRBJ2-5	.	CASSWDRGQETQYF	TGTGCCAGCAGTTGGGACAGAGGACAAGAGACCCAGTACTTC
.	TRBV10-2	TRBJ2-7	many	CASSETGIYEQYF	TGCGCCAGCAGTGAGACGGGGATCTACGAGCAGTACTTC
.	TRBV7-9	TRBJ2-7	few	CASSLGQSSSYEQYF	TGTGCCAGCAGCTTAGGCCAGAGCTCCTCCTACGAGCAGTACTTC
.	TRBV10-3	TRBJ2-5	.	CAISEAKETQYF	TGTGCCATCAGTGAGGCGAAAGAGACCCAGTACTTC
TRBD1	TRBV7-9	TRBJ2-7	few	CASSLNLRDRGEQYF	TGTGCCAGCAGCTTAAACCTGCGGGACAGGGGCGAGCAGTACTTC
TRBD2	TRBV2	TRBJ2-7	.	CASSEEGAGDFLAREQYF	TGTGCCAGCAGTGAAGAAGGAGCGGGAGATTTTTTGGCCCGCGAGCAGTACTTC
.	TRBV21-1	TRBJ2-7	many	CASQEPTYEQYF	TGTGCCAGCCAGGAGCCGACCTACGAGCAGTACTTC
.	TRBV4-1	TRBJ2-7	.	CASSQDSGQHSYEQYF	TGCGCCAGCAGCCAAGATTCCGGGCAGCACTCCTACGAGCAGTACTTC
.	TRBV30	TRBJ1-2	.	CAWSLGTGYGYTF	TGTGCCTGGAGTTTAGGGACGGGATATGGCTACACCTTC
TRBD1	TRBV9	TRBJ2-7	few	CASSVQGAGYEQYF	TGTGCCAGCAGCGTCCAGGGGGCGGGGTACGAGCAGTACTTC
.	TRBV28	TRBJ1-1	many	CASNTPFQGRTEAFF	TGTGCCAGCAATACCCCGTTCCAGGGGCGTACTGAAGCTTTCTTT
.	TRBV30	TRBJ1-2	many	CAWRRGLCGYTF	TGTGCCTGGAGGAGGGGGTTATGTGGCTACACCTTC
TRBD1	TRBV9	TRBJ2-7	many	CASSPTGQYYEQYF	TGTGCCAGCAGCCCAACGGGACAGTACTACGAGCAGTACTTC
.	TRBV28	TRBJ1-5	few	CASSLSLSSQPQHF	TGTGCCAGCAGTTTATCCCTATCAAGTCAGCCCCAGCATTTT
.	TRBV27	TRBJ1-2	many	CASSLSGLGNYGYTF	TGTGCCAGCAGTTTGTCGGGACTGGGGAACTATGGCTACACCTTC
.	TRBV30	TRBJ1-1	.	CAWALNQKAFF	TGTGCCTGGGCTCTTAACCAGAAAGCTTTCTTT
.	TRBV7-8	TRBJ2-5	.	CASSSRRQETQYF	TGTGCCAGCAGCTCCCGCAGGCAAGAGACCCAGTACTTC
.	TRBV7-9	TRBJ1-3	once	CASSSGAGNTIYF	TGTGCCAGCAGCTCGGGGGCGGGAAACACCATATATTTT
.	TRBV2	TRBJ2-7	.	CASTPDRYRSYEQYF	TGTGCCAGCACTCCCGACAGGTATCGGTCCTACGAGCAGTACTTC